The 17 T cell receptor beta chains in this list originate from one sample, sequenced in a study of beta chain features in type 1 diabetes (dated by TCRdb to the late 2010s). Libraries were built with the immunoSEQ multiplex PCR assay. All of the isolated RNA was reverse transcribed with the High Capacity cDNA Reverse Transcription Kit, so expressed TCRB transcripts were sequenced. The table was pulled from immuneACCESS by TCRdb, which kept in-frame rearrangements only. Such tables lose some clones; where checked, under half of the loss comes from unresolved V genes, and the rest has no known cause. The table for this sample lists 200,000 to 250,000 clones; roughly 13% of them were counted only once. 0.025% to 0.03% of the sample belongs to the ten largest clones. Sequencing used naive CD4+ T cells from blood. The cell subset or site label here, explained by the study, means: true naive CD4+ T cells. These receptors all come from a woman in her thirties or forties in good health.

This clone was recorded a few times. V gene TRBV7-8 combines with J gene TRBJ2-5; TRBD1 agrees at 8 bases. The germline V gene encodes CDR1 SGHVS and CDR2 FQNEAQ. This CDR3 region has 16 residues. Unmatched junction bases numbered 13, after V lost 5 bases and J lost 5 bases. The CDR3 protein is CASSRLPGQGGETQYF. CDR3 DNA sequence: TGTGCCAGCAGCCGACTACCCGGACAGGGAGGTGAGACCCAGTACTTC.

This chain connects TRBV4-1 to TRBJ1-2; D gene ambiguous. Trimming removed 0 bases at V and 11 bases at J, with 10 bases between. The CDR3 has 12 amino acids. In germline, CDR1 is MGHRA, CDR2 YSYEKL. Written as DNA, the CDR3 is TGCGCCAGCAGCCAAGATGGGAGAATTTACACCTTC. Protein: CASSQDGRIYTF.

As regards this clone: One junction end disagrees with the germline gene, perhaps due to a read error. DNA of the CDR3: TGTGCCAGCAGTTTGGGGGCTAGCGGGGGGTACAGTGAGCAGTTCTTC. Protein sequence: CASSLGASGGYSEQFF. V gene TRBV6-5 combines with J gene TRBJ2-1; the match to TRBD2 covers 11 bases. The CDR3 has 16 amino acids. The germline CDR1 and CDR2 sequences are MNHEY and SVGAGI.

This chain links TRBV29-1 with TRBJ2-5; possible D gene TRBD1, 6 bases. The CDR3 covers 16 residues. The V end lost 2 bases, the J end lost 5 bases, and 21 bases lay between the germline ends. Per the germline V gene, CDR1 is SQVTM and CDR2 is ANQGSEA. The CDR3 sequence is CSVEWGEWGLGETQYF. The CDR3 bases are TGCAGCGTTGAATGGGGAGAGTGGGGGCTGGGGGAGACCCAGTACTTC.

This clone was counted a few times. The chain carries TRBV9 and TRBJ2-1; 9 nucleotides align to TRBD2. The CDR3 loop spans 15 amino acids. Trimming removed 4 bases from V and 7 bases from J; junction bases left unmatched: 9. From germline, CDR1 is SGDLS and CDR2 YYNGEE. CDR3 coding DNA: TGTGCCAGCAGCCCAGAAGCGGGAGGTTGGAATGAGCAGTTCTTC. This sequence encodes CASSPEAGGWNEQFF.

The rearrangement links TRBV6-1 to TRBJ2-7, with D possibly TRBD1 on 6 matching bases. The CDR3 length is 12 residues. The V end lost 6 bases, the J end lost 3 bases, and 9 bases lay between the germline ends. CDR1 and CDR2 from the germline V gene are MNHNS and SASEGT. CDR3 in amino acids: CASSGQNYEQYF. DNA of the CDR3: TGTGCCAGCAGCGGACAGAACTACGAGCAGTACTTC.

The sample holds a few counts of this clone. The chain couples TRBV7-2 to TRBJ1-1; TRBD1 matches at 11 bases. V lost 4 bases to trimming and J lost 3 bases; unmatched junction nucleotides: 1. This CDR3 contains 14 residues. CDR1 is SGHTA, CDR2 FQGNSA, per germline. The CDR3 sequence: CASSSDRGHTEAFF. The DNA of the CDR3 is TGTGCCAGCAGCTCGGACAGGGGGCACACTGAAGCTTTCTTT.

V and J are TRBV18 and TRBJ2-3, with D hard to call. This CDR3 is built from 15 residues. Deletions cut 2 bases from V and 1 base from J, with 10 bases between. Germline V CDR1 and CDR2: KGHSH, LQKENI. The CDR3 loop is CASSPYLAGTDTQYF. The CDR3 DNA is TGTGCCAGCTCACCATACTTAGCCGGCACAGATACGCAGTATTTT.

The V and J genes are TRBV7-2 and TRBJ2-2; 10 positions match TRBD1. Trimming took 6 bases from V and 4 from J; bases not matched to a gene: 2. This CDR3 region has 14 residues. The germline V gene has CDR1 SGHTA and CDR2 FQGNSA. The CDR3 protein is CASRTGGGTGELFF. CDR3 nucleotide sequence: TGTGCCAGCAGGACAGGGGGCGGCACCGGGGAGCTGTTTTTT.

The chain is built from TRBV11-2 and TRBJ2-5; 9 positions match TRBD2. This CDR3 spans 17 amino acids. CDR1 and CDR2 from the germline V gene are SGHAT and FQNNGV. V was pared by 4 bases and J by 3 bases, with 12 bases of the junction left unmatched. In nucleotides, the CDR3 is TGTGCCAGCAGCTATCGTCGACTAGCGGTGGAAAAAGAGACCCAGTACTTC. This codes for CASSYRRLAVEKETQYF.

The chain carries TRBV5-8 and TRBJ2-1, with D perhaps TRBD2 (5 bases). Trimming cost V 4 bases and J 0 bases, with 11 bases left between them. CDR3 size: 15 residues. Germline values: CDR1 SGHTS, CDR2 YDEGEE. The CDR3 nucleotides are TGTGCCAGCAGCCCGGCGGGTTACTCCTACAATGAGCAGTTCTTC. Protein sequence: CASSPAGYSYNEQFF.

The rearrangement uses TRBV27 and TRBJ1-2, with D perhaps TRBD1 (6 bases). V was trimmed by 4 bases and J by 5 bases, leaving 14 bases between them. The CDR3 length is 14 residues. From germline, CDR1 is MNHEY and CDR2 SMNVEV (reference sequence). In DNA, the CDR3 is TGTGCCAGCAGTTCCATCAGGGGTTCTTATGGCTACACCTTC. Translating it yields CASSSIRGSYGYTF.

This chain joins TRBV6-5 and TRBJ2-7; 9 bases align to TRBD2. Germline CDR1 is MNHEY and CDR2 is SVGAGI. The CDR3 covers 14 residues. V trimming: 5 bases; J trimming: 2 bases; junction bases outside the gene matches: 4. CDR3 amino acids: CASSLAGIAYEQYF. The CDR3 DNA reads TGTGCCAGCAGTCTAGCGGGGATCGCCTACGAGCAGTACTTC.

J is TRBJ2-6 and V is TRBV9, with unresolved D. V lost 0 bases and J lost 0, with 13 bases in between. The CDR3 covers 18 residues. Germline V gene sequence: CDR1 SGDLS, CDR2 YYNGEE. The CDR3 spells CASSVGGQRYSGANVLTF. In DNA form, the CDR3 reads TGTGCCAGCAGCGTAGGAGGCCAGAGATACTCTGGGGCCAACGTCCTGACTTTC.

The V and J genes are TRBV20-1 and TRBJ1-1; D gene uncertain. Germline-derived CDR1 and CDR2 are DFQATT and SNEGSKA (reference sequence). This CDR3 has 11 residues. The V gene lost 4 bases and the J gene lost 4 bases, with 7 bases spanning the gap. The CDR3 sequence is CSAIPSTEAFF. The CDR3 DNA follows: TGCAGTGCTATCCCCAGCACTGAAGCTTTCTTT.

This clone came up a few times. J is TRBJ2-3 and V is TRBV4-1, with a possible D match to TRBD2 (6 bases). V lost 4 bases to trimming and J lost 2 bases, with 19 bases between them. Germline V gene data show CDR1 as MGHRA and CDR2 as YSYEKL. The CDR3 spans 17 residues. The CDR3 here is CASSPVVLARPTDTQYF. CDR3 sequence (DNA): TGCGCCAGCAGCCCCGTTGTCCTAGCGAGGCCCACAGATACGCAGTATTTT.

This clone was observed a handful of times. The chain has TRBV12-5 and TRBJ2-7; no clear D gene. The CDR3 extends over 12 amino acids. V lost 5 bases and J 4 bases, leaving 9 bases between the germline ends. From germline, CDR1 is LGHNT and CDR2 FRNRAP. CDR3 loop: CASGPSGYEQYF. The CDR3 DNA sequence: TGTGCTAGTGGTCCTTCAGGATACGAGCAGTACTTC.